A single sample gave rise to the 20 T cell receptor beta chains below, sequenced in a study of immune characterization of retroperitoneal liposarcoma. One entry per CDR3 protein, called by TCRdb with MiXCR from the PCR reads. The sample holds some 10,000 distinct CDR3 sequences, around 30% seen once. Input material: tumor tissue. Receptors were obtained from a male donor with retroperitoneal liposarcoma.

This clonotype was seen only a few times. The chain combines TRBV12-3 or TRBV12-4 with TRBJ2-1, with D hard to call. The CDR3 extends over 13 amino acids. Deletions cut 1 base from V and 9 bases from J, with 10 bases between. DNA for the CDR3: TGTGCCAGCAGTTTAGAGTTAGGAGCTGAGCAGTTCTTC. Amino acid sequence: CASSLELGAEQFF.

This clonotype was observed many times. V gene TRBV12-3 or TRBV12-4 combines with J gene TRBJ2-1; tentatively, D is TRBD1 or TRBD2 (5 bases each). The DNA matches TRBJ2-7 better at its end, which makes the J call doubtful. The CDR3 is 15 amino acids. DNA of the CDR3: TGTGCCAGCAGCCCCTCGGGGCCATTTAACTACGAGCAGTACTTC. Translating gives CASSPSGPFNYEQYF.

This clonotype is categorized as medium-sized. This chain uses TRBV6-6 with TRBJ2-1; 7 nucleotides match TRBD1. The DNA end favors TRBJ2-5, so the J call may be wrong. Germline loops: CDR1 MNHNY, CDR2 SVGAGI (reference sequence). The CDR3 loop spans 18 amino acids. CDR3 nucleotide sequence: TGTGCCAGCAGTTACTCAATTAACGACAGGGTCGTCCGAGGGACCCAGTACTTC. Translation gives CASSYSINDRVVRGTQYF.

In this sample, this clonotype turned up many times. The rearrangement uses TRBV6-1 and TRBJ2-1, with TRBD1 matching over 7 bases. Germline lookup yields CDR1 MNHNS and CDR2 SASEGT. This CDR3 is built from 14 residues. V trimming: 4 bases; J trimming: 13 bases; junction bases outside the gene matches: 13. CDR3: CASSAGQIKETQFF. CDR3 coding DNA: TGTGCCAGCAGTGCGGGACAGATAAAAGAGACCCAGTTCTTC.

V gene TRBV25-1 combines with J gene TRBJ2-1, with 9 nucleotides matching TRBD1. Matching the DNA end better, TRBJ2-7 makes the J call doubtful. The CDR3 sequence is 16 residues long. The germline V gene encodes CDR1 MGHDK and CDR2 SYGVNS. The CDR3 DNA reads TGTGCCAGCAGTGAGCCACCGGGGACAGGGAATTACGAGCAGTACTTC. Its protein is CASSEPPGTGNYEQYF.

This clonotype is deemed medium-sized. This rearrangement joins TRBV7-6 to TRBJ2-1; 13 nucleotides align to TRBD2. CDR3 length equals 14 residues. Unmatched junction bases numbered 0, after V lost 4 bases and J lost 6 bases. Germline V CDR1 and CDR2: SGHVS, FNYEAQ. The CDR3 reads CASSWTSGSNEQFF. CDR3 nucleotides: TGTGCCAGCAGCTGGACTAGCGGGAGCAATGAGCAGTTCTTC.

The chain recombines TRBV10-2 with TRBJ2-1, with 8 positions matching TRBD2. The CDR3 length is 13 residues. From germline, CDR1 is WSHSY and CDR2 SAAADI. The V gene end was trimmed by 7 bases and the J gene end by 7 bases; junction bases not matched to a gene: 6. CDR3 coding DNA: TGCGCCAGCATCAGCGGGAGTATGAATGAGCAGTTCTTC. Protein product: CASISGSMNEQFF.

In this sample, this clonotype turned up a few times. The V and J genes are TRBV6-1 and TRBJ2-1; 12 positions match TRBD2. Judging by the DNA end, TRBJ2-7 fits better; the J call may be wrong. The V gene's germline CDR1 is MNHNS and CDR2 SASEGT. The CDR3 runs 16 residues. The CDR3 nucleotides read TGTGCCAGCAGTTACGATTCTAGCGGGGGGGCCGGTGAGCAGTACTTC. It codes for CASSYDSSGGAGEQYF.

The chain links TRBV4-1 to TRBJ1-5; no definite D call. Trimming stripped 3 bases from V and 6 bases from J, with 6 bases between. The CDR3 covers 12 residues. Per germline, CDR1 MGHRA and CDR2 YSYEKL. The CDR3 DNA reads TGCGCCAGCAGCCATGTGGGTCAGCCCCAGCATTTT. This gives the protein CASSHVGQPQHF.

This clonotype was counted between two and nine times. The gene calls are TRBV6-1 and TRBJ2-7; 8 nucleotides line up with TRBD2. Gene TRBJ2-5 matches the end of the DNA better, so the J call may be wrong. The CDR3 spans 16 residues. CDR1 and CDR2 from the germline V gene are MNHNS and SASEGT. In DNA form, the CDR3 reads TGTGCCAGCACTGTCCCCGGGACTAGGGAGGGAGAGACCCAGTACTTC. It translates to CASTVPGTREGETQYF.

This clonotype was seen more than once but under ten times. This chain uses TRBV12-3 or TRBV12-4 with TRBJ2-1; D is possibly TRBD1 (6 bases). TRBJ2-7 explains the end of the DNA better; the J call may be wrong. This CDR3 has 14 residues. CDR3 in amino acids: CASSLAGAHNEQYF. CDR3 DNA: TGTGCCAGCAGTTTAGCGGGGGCCCATAATGAGCAGTACTTC.

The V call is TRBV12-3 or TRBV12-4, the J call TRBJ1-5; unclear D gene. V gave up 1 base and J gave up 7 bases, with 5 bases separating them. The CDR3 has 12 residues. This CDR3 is CASSLVPQPQHF. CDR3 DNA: TGTGCCAGCAGTTTAGTGCCCCAGCCCCAGCATTTT.

CDR3 nucleotides: TGTGCCAGCAGTTTGACAGGGGGCGACTACGAGCAGTTCTTC. Translation gives CASSLTGGDYEQFF. This sequence joins TRBV6-1 and TRBJ2-1; TRBD1 aligns across 10 bases. The CDR3 loop spans 14 amino acids. Germline V CDR1 and CDR2: MNHNS, SASEGT. Trimming removed 5 bases from V and 10 bases from J; junction bases left unmatched: 8.

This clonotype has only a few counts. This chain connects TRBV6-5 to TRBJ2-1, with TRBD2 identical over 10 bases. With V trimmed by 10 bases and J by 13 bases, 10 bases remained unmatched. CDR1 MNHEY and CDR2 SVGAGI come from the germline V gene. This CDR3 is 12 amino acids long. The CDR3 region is CATRAGGETQFF. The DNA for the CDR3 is TGTGCCACACGAGCGGGAGGGGAGACCCAGTTCTTC.

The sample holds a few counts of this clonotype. The CDR3 reads CASSLAMDYGYTF. DNA of the CDR3: TGTGCCAGCAGCTTAGCTATGGACTATGGCTACACCTTC. The J gene is TRBJ1-2, the V gene TRBV11-3; D gene uncertain. The germline V gene encodes CDR1 SGHNT and CDR2 YENEEA. Trimming took 1 base from V and 3 from J, leaving 6 bases between them. This CDR3 has 13 residues.

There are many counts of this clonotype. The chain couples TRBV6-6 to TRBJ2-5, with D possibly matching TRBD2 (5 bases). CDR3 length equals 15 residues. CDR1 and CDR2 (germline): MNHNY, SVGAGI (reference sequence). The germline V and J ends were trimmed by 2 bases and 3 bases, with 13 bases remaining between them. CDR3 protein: CASSYRGRREETQYF. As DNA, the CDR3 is TGTGCCAGCAGTTACAGAGGGCGACGAGAAGAGACCCAGTACTTC.

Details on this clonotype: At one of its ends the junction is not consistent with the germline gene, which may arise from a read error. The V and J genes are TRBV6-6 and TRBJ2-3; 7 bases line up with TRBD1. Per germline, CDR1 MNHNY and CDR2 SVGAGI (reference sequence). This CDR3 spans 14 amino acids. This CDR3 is CASTKGQSKDTQYF. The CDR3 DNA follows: TGTGCCAGCACTAAGGGACAGAGCAAAGATACGCAGTATTTT.

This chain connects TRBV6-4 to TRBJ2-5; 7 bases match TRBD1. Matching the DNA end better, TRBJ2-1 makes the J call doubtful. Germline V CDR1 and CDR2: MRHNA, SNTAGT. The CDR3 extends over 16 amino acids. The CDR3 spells CASSPNTDRASHEQFF. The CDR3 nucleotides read TGTGCCAGCAGTCCAAACACCGACAGGGCCTCCCACGAGCAGTTCTTC.

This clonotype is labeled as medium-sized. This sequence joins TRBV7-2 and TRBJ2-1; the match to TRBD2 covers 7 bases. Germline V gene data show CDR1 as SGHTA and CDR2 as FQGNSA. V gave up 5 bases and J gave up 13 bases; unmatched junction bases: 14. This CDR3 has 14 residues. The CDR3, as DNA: TGTGCCAGCAGCCCAGGCGGGAGCAGGGCCATTCAGTTCTTC. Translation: CASSPGGSRAIQFF.

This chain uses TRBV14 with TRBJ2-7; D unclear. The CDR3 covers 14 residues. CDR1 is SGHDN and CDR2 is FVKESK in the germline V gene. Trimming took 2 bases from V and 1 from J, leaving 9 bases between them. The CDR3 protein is CASSQREVSYEQYF. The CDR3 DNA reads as TGTGCCAGCAGCCAACGAGAGGTTTCCTACGAGCAGTACTTC. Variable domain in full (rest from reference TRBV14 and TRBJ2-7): EAGVTQFPSHSVIEKGQTVTLRCDPISGHDNLYWYRRVMGKEIKFLLHFVKESKQDESGMPNNRFLAERTGGTYSTLKVQPAELEDSGVYFCASSQREVSYEQYFGPGTRLTVT.